This T cell receptor (beta chain) originates from a study of blood T cell repertoires in COVID-19. Trimming removed 3 bases from V and 2 bases from J, with 11 bases in between. The CDR3 sequence is 14 residues long. The germline V gene encodes CDR1 LNHDA and CDR2 SQIVND (reference sequence). The protocol was immunoSEQ multiplex PCR, while the TCRdb copy is restricted to in-frame clones and leaves out a portion. The table records roughly 350,000 clones, more than 85% of them present only once. Sample: PBMCs or T cells enriched from blood (not recorded which). The source is a woman under 40 who had recovered from COVID-19. The genes are TRBV19 and TRBJ2-7; D remains unclear. Written as DNA, the CDR3 is TGTGCCAGTAGTATCTACGGGTCCCCCTACGAGCAGTACTTC. This gives the protein CASSIYGSPYEQYF.